This record concerns one TCR beta chain sequence. The table lists this clonotype with a few counts. Its binding antigen is unknown. Qualities for individual bases were not recorded, and no much larger clone is one base off. At the junction V is shortened by 4 bases and J by 2 bases; bases outside the gene matches: 8. The germline V gene provides CDR1 KGHSH and CDR2 LQKENI. CDR3 length: 15 amino acids, cysteine to phenylalanine. Solely the CDR3 DNA is kept, with 45 bases framed from the first base. The source of the sample is a study of patients and donors after allogeneic stem cell transplantation (dated by TCRdb to 2020 to 2021). The library was generated by RT-PCR. These reads were obtained on a NextSeq 550. TCRdb took the public reads, trimmed them with fastp at Q25, ran MiXCR for clone calling and kept in-frame beta chains. Identical CDR3 proteins give one entry, which carries the most common genes and DNA. The sample includes roughly 230,000 distinct CDR3 sequences, with 14% observed a single time. The ten largest clonotypes hold around a tenth of the sample.

Sample: blood, either unsorted or a sorted T cell fraction (not recorded which). The sequence was obtained from a human donor who was either an allogeneic HSCT recipient or a stem cell or donor lymphocyte infusion donor (not recorded which). It is not recorded whose cells these are; they may come from a transplant donor. The V and J segments used are TRBV18 and TRBJ2-7, and TRBD1 matches 7 of the central bases. Here is the DNA: TGTGCCAGCTCACGGACAACGGGACAGACCTACGAGCAGTACTTC. The resulting protein is CASSRTTGQTYEQYF.